The subject of this entry is one TCR beta chain. Between the trimmed V and J ends, which lost 0 bases and 4 bases, there was a span of 16 bases. The V gene's germline CDR1 is SGHAT and CDR2 FQNNGV. CDR3 length: 16 amino acids. The data were obtained in a study of blood T cell repertoires in COVID-19. The assay was immunoSEQ multiplex PCR, and TCRdb's table has in-frame clones only and misses some. The sample has about 200,000 clones; around nine tenths are singletons. The J gene is TRBJ2-7, the V gene TRBV11-2, with D perhaps TRBD2 (7 bases). This sequence originates from a man in his sixties with acute or convalescent COVID-19. Material: peripheral blood. CDR3 bases: TGTGCCAGCAGCTTAGATCGTTCGGGGGGCGTGTACGAGCAGTACTTC. It is translated as CASSLDRSGGVYEQYF. Complete variable domain (other parts from reference TRBV11-2 and TRBJ2-7): EAGVAQSPRYKIIEKRQSVAFWCNPISGHATLYWYQQILGQGPKLLIQFQNNGVVDDSQLPKDRFSAERLKGVDSTLKIQPAKLEDSAVYLCASSLDRSGGVYEQYFGPGTRLTVT.